This note documents a single T cell receptor beta chain sequence. Its antigen is undetermined. The sample belongs to a study of blood T cells in healthy people across ages. Study-level points and caveats: More naive CD4+ cells and higher diversity marked long-lived donors relative to aged donors.

It was with a sample-barcoded 5' primer and a J-beta primer mix that a second PCR of about 7 to 12 cycles was run. Sequencing recovered at least 3 million CDR3-containing paired-end reads from each sample. TCRdb ran MiXCR on the 5' RACE reads and lists one entry per CDR3 protein. The data show 550,000 to 750,000 distinct CDR3 sequences, around a fifth seen once. The clonotype comes from a man in his 70s in good health. Sequenced material: blood.

The CDR3 protein is CASSRSGLQETQYF. The CDR3 nucleotides are TGTGCCAGCAGCCGATCGGGACTCCAAGAGACCCAGTACTTC. The chain is built from TRBV7-9 and TRBJ2-5; D is possibly TRBD2 (6 bases). Per the germline V gene, CDR1 is SEHNR and CDR2 is FQNEAQ (reference sequence). The CDR3 contains 14 residues. The V and J ends lost 5 bases and 1 base respectively, with 11 bases between them.